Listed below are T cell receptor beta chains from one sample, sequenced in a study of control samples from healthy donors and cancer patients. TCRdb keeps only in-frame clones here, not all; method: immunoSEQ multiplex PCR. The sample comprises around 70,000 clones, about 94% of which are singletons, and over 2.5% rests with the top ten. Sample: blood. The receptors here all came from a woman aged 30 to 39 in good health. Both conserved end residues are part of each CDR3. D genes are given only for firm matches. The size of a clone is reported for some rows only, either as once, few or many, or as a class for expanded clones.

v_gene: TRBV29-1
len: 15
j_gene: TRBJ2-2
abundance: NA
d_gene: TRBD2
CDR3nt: TGCAGCGTCCTTCGCGGGGGGGCGAGAACCGGGGAGCTGTTTTTT
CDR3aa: CSVLRGGARTGELFF

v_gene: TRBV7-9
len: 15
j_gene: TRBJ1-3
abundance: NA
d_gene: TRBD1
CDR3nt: TGTGCCAGCAGCCGGACAGGGGGCTCTGGAAACACCATATATTTT
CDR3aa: CASSRTGGSGNTIYF

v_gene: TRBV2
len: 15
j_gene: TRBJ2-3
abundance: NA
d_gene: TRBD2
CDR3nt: TGTGCCAGCAGTGGTTCGGGGGGGGGCACAGATACGCAGTATTTT
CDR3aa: CASSGSGGGTDTQYF

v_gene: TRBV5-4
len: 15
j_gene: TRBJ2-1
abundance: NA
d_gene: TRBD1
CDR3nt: TGTGCCAGCAGCAATCCCGGGACAGGGATCAATGAGCAGTTCTTC
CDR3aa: CASSNPGTGINEQFF

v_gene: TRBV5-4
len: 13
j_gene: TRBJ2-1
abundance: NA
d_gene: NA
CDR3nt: TGTGCCAGCAGCTTGGTAGGGATGAATGAGCAGTTCTTC
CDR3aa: CASSLVGMNEQFF

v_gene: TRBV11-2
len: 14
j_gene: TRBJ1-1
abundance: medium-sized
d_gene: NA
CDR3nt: TGTGCCAGCAGGATGGGACCCCGGGACATTGAAGCTTTCTTT
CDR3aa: CASRMGPRDIEAFF

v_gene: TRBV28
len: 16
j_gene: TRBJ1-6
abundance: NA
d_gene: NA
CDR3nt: TGTGCCAGCAGTTTAGGCAGTTGGAGGCATAATTCACCCCTCCACTTT
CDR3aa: CASSLGSWRHNSPLHF

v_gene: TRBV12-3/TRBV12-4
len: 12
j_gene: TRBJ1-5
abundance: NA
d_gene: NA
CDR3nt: TGTGCCAGCAGTCGCGGGGAGAAGCCCCAGCATTTT
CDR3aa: CASSRGEKPQHF

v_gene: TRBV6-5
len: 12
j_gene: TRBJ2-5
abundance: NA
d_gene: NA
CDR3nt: TGTGCCAGCAGGTACAACCAAGAGACCCAGTACTTC
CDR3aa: CASRYNQETQYF

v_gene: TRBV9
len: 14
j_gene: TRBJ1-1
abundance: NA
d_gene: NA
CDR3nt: TGTGCCAGCAGCGTAGAGGGTTGGAACACTGAAGCTTTCTTT
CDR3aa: CASSVEGWNTEAFF

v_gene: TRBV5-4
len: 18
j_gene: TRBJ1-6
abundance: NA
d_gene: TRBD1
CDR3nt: TGTGCCAGCAGCTTGACCAGGGGGAGTTTTTCCTATAATTCACCCCTCCACTTT
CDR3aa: CASSLTRGSFSYNSPLHF

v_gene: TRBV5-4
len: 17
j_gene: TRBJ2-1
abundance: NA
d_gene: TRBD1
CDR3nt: TGTGCCAGCCGCGAAGGGAAGGGGGCCGTAAATCTCTATGAGCAGTTCTTC
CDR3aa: CASREGKGAVNLYEQFF

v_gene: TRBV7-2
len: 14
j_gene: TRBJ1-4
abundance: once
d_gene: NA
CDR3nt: TGTGCCAGCAGCTACCGGACTCCCGGTGAAAAACTGTTTTTT
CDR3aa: CASSYRTPGEKLFF

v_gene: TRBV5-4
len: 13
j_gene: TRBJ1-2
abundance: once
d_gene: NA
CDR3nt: TGTGCCAGCAGCAAGGGGACTGGGGGCGGCTACACCTTC
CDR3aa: CASSKGTGGGYTF

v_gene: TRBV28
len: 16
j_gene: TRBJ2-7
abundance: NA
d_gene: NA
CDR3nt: TGTGCCAGCAGCCCGCCTCACCTAGATACGGGTCGCGAGCAGTACTTC
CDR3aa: CASSPPHLDTGREQYF

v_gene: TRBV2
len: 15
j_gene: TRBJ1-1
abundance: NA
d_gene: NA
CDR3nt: TGTGCCAGCAGTGAAAGGGGAGGGTCTAACACTGAAGCTTTCTTT
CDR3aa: CASSERGGSNTEAFF

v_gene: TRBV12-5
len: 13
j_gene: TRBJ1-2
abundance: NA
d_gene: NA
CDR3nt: TGTGCTACGGGGGGTAACAGCCGCTATGGCTACACCTTC
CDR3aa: CATGGNSRYGYTF

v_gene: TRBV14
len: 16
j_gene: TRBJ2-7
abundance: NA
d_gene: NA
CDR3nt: TGTGCCAGCAGCCCCCGACGCAGTGTTCTTAGGTACGAGCAGTACTTC
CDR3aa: CASSPRRSVLRYEQYF

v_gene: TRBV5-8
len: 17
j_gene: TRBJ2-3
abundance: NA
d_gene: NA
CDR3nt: TGTGCCAGCAGCTCTGGCCGAAAGGACCTTTACACAGATACGCAGTATTTT
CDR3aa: CASSSGRKDLYTDTQYF

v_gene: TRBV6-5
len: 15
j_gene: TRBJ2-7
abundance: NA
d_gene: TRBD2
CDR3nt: TGTGCCAGCAGCCCCCGGGCCGGGACTAGTGGGGAGCAGTACTTC
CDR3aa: CASSPRAGTSGEQYF

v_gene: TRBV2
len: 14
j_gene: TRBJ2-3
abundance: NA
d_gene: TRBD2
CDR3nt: TGTGCCAGCAGAGAGGGGACTAGCTCAGGGACGCAGTATTTT
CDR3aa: CASREGTSSGTQYF

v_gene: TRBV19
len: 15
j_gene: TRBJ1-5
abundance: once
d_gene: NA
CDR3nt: TGTGCCAGTAGTATAGATCATCCGGTCGGACAGCCCCAGCATTTT
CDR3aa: CASSIDHPVGQPQHF

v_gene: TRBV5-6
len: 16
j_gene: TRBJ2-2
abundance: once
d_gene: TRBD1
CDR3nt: TGTGCCAGCAGCCACCGCCGACAGGGACAGTCCGGGGAGCTGTTTTTT
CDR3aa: CASSHRRQGQSGELFF

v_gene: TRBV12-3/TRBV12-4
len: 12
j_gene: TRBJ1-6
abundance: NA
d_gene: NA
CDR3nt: TGTGCCAGCAGAAGGGCCACTTCACCCCTCCACTTT
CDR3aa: CASRRATSPLHF

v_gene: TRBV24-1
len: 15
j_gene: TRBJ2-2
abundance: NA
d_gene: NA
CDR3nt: TGTGCCACCAGTGATGCAGGGAGGCACACCGGGGAGCTGTTTTTT
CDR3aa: CATSDAGRHTGELFF

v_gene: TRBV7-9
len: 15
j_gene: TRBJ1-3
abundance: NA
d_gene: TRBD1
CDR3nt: TGTGCCAGCAGCTTGGACAGGGGTAGTAAGGACACCATATATTTT
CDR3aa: CASSLDRGSKDTIYF

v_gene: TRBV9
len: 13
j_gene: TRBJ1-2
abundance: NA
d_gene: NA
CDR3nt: TGTGCCAGCAGCGTGGGTGGACGGGAGGGCTACACCTTC
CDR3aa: CASSVGGREGYTF

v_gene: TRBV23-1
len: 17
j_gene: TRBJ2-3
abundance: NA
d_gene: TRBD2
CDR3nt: TGCGCCAGCAGTCAGATGCTAGCGGGGGAGAGCACAGATACGCAGTATTTT
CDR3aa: CASSQMLAGESTDTQYF

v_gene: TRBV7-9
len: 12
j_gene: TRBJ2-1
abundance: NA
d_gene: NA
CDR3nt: TGTGCCAGCAGCATCGTAAGGGATGAGCAGTTCTTC
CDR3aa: CASSIVRDEQFF

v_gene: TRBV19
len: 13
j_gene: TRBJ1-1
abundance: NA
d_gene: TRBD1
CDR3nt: TGTGCCAGTTATGGGACAGAGAACACTGAAGCTTTCTTT
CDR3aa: CASYGTENTEAFF

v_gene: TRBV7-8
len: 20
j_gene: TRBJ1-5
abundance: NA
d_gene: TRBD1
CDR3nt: TGTGCCAGCAGCTACAACAATTGGGACAGGGGATACCCGAGCAATCAGCCCCAGCATTTT
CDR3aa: CASSYNNWDRGYPSNQPQHF

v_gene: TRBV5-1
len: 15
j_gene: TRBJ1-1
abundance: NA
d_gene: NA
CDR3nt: TGCGCCAGCAGGTTAAATCAGGGATTTGACACTGAAGCTTTCTTT
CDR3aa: CASRLNQGFDTEAFF

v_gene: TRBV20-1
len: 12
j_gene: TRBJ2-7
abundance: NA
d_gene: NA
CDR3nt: TGCAGTTCTAGTCGAGGAGACTACGAGCAGTACTTC
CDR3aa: CSSSRGDYEQYF

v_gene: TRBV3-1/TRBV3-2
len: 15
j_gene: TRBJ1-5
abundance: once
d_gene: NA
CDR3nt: TGTGCCAGCAGCCAACAGGGAAATAGCAATCAGCCCCAGCATTTT
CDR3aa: CASSQQGNSNQPQHF

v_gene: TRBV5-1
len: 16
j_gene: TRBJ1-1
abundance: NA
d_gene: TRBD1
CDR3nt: TGCGCCAGCAGCTTGGGGGTAAGACAGGGAGGAGTGGAAGCTTTCTTT
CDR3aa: CASSLGVRQGGVEAFF

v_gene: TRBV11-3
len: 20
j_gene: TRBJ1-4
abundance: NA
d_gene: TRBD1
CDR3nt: TGTGCCAGCAGCTTAGATCTTGTAATTGGGACAGCGGGAGAGAATGAAAAACTGTTTTTT
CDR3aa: CASSLDLVIGTAGENEKLFF

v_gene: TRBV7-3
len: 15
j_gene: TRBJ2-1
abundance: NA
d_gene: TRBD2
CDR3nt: TGTGCCAGCAGCGTCCACGGGGGGGCTGGTTTCGAGCAGTTCTTC
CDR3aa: CASSVHGGAGFEQFF

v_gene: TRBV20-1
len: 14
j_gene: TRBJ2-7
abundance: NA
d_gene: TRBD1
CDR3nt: TGCAGTGCTAGTAAGGGGGCCCCAAACTACGAGCAGTACTTC
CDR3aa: CSASKGAPNYEQYF

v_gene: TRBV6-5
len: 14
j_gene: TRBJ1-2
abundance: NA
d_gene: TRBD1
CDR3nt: TGTGCCAGCAACCCGACAGGGGGGGCCTATGGCTACACCTTC
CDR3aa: CASNPTGGAYGYTF

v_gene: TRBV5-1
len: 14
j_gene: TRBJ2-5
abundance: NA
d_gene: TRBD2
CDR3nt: TGCGCCAGCAGCTCCGTCGATGGGGAGGGGACCCAGTACTTC
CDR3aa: CASSSVDGEGTQYF

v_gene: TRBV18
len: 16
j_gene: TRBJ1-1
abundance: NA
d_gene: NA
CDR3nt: TGTGCCAGCTCACCACCCCGACAGCCTATGAACACTGAAGCTTTCTTT
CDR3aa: CASSPPRQPMNTEAFF

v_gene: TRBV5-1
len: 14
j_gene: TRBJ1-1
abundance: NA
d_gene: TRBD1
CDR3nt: TGCGCCAGCAGCTTGGAAGGACAGGGAACTGAAGCTTTCTTT
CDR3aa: CASSLEGQGTEAFF

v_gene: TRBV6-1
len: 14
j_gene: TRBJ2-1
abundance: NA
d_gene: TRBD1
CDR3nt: TGTGCCAGCAGTGAACGGGGACAGGGGAGTGAGCAGTTCTTC
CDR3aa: CASSERGQGSEQFF

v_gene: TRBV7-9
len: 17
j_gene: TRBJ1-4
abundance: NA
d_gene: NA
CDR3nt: TGTGCCAGCAGCTCAAACCCGGGACTAGGGGAGGGCGAAAAACTGTTTTTT
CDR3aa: CASSSNPGLGEGEKLFF

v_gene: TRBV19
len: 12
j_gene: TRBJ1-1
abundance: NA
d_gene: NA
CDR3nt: TGTGCCAGTAGCACAGGAAACACTGAAGCTTTCTTT
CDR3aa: CASSTGNTEAFF

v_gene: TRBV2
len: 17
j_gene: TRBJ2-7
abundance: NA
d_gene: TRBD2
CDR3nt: TGTGCCAGCAGTGAAGCGCCGTTAGGACTAGGAAACTACGAGCAGTACTTC
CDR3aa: CASSEAPLGLGNYEQYF